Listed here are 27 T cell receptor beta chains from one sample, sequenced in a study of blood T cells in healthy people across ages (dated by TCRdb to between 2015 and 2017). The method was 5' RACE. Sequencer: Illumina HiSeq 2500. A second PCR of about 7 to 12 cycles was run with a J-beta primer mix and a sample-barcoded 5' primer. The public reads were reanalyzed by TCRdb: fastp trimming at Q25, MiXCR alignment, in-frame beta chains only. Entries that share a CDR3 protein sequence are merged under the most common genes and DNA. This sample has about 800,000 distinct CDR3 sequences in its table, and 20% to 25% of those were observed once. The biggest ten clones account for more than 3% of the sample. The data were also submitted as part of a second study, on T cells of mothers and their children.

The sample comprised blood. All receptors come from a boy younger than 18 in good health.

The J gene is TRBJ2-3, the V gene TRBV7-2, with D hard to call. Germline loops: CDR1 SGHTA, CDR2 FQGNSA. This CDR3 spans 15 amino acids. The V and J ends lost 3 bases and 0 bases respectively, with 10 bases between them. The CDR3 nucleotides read TGTGCCAGCAGCTTTATGGGTGTTAGCACAGATACGCAGTATTTT. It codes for CASSFMGVSTDTQYF.

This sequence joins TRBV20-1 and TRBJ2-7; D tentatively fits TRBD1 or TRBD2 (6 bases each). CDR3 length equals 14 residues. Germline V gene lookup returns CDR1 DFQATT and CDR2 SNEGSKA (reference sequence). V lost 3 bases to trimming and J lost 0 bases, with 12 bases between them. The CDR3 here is CSARGTGASYEQYF. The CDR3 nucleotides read TGCAGTGCTAGGGGGACGGGGGCCTCCTACGAGCAGTACTTC.

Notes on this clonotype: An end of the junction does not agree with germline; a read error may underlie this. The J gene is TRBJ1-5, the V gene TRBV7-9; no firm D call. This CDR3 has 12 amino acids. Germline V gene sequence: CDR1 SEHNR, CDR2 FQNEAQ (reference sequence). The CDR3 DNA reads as TGTGCCGGCAGCTTAGCGGATCAGCCCCAGCATTTT. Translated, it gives CAGSLADQPQHF.

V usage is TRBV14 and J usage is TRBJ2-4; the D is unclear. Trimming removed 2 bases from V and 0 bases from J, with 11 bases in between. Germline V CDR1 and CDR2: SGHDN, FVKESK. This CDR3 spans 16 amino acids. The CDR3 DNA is TGTGCCAGCAGCCAACAAGGCAGAGTAGCCAAAAACATTCAGTACTTC. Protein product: CASSQQGRVAKNIQYF.

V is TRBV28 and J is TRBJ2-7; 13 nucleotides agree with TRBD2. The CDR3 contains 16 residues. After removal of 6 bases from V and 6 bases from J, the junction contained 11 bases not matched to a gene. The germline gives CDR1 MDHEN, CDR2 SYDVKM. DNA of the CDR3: TGTGCCAGCAGCCGCCTACTAGCGGGGGGGGTGGGCGAGCAGTACTTC. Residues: CASSRLLAGGVGEQYF. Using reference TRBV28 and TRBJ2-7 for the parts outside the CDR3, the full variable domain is DVKVTQSSRYLVKRTGEKVFLECVQDMDHENMFWYRQDPGLGLRLIYFSYDVKMKEKGDIPEGYSVSREKKERFSLILESASTNQTSMYLCASSRLLAGGVGEQYFGPGTRLTVT.

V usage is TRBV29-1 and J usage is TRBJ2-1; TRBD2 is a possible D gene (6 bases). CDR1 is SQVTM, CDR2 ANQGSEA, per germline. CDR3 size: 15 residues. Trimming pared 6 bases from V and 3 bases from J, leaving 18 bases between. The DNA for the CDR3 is TGCAGCGTCGACAATAGCGGAAGCTTCTACAATGAGCAGTTCTTC. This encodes CSVDNSGSFYNEQFF.

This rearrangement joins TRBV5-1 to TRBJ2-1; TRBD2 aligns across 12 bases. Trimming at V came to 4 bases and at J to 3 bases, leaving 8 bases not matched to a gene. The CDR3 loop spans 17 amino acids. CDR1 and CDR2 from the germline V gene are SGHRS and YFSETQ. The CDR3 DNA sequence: TGCGCCAGCAGCACCGGACTAGCGGGGATATTCTACAATGAGCAGTTCTTC. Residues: CASSTGLAGIFYNEQFF.

The CDR3 here is CASSLAGTGYTF. The CDR3 DNA reads TGTGCCAGCAGTTTGGCTGGGACTGGCTACACCTTC. The chain employs TRBV12-3 or TRBV12-4 and TRBJ1-2; tentative D call: TRBD1 (5 bases). This CDR3 spans 12 amino acids. V was clipped by 3 bases and J by 7 bases, with 9 bases between them.

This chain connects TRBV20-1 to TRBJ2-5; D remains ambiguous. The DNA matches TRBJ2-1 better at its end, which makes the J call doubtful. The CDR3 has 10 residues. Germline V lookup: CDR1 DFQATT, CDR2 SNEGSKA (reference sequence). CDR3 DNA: TGCAGTGCCATGGTCAATGAGCAGTTCTTC. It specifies CSAMVNEQFF.

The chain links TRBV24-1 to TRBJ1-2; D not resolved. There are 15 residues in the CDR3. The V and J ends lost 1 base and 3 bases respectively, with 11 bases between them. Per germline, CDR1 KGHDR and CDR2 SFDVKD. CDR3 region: CATSDFVRSDYGYTF. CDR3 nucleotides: TGTGCCACCAGTGATTTTGTCAGGTCCGACTATGGCTACACCTTC.

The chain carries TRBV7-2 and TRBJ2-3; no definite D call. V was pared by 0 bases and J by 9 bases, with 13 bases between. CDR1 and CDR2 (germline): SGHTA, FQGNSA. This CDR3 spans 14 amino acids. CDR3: CASSLAIPGTTQYF. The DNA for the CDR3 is TGTGCCAGCAGCTTAGCCATTCCGGGTACCACGCAGTATTTT.

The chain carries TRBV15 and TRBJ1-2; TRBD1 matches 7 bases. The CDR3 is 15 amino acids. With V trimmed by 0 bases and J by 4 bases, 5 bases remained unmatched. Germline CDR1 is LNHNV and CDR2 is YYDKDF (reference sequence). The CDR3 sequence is CATSRDRGQIYGYTF. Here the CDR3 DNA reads TGTGCCACCAGCAGAGATCGGGGACAGATCTATGGCTACACCTTC.

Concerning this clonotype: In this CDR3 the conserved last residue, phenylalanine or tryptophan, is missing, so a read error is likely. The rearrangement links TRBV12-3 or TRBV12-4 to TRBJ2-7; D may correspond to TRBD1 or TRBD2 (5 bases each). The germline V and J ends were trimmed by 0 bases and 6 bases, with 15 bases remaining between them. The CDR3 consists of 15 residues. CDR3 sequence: CASSLAAGSGLEQYS. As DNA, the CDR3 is TGTGCCAGCAGTTTAGCTGCTGGATCGGGGCTCGAGCAGTACTCC.

In nucleotides, the CDR3 is TGTGCCAGCAGCTTAGGGGGGTGGGAGGATTCACCCCTCCACTTT. Encoded protein: CASSLGGWEDSPLHF. The V and J genes are TRBV7-2 and TRBJ1-6, with a tentative D call TRBD1 (5 bases). Trimming removed 1 base from V and 8 bases from J, with 12 bases in between. The CDR3 has 15 residues. Germline V CDR1 and CDR2: SGHTA, FQGNSA.

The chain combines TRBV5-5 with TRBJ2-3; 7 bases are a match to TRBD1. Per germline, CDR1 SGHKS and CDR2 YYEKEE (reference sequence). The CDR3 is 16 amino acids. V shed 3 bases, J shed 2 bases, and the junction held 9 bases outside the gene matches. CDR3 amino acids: CASSWVTGVPTDTQYF. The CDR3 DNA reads TGTGCCAGCAGCTGGGTAACAGGGGTGCCCACAGATACGCAGTATTTT.

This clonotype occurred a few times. The CDR3 DNA reads TGCAGCGTTGAGAGGACAGGGACCGGATCGGCGGAGCAGTACTTC. Encoded protein: CSVERTGTGSAEQYF. This chain joins TRBV29-1 and TRBJ2-7; 8 bases match TRBD1. Germline CDR1 and CDR2: SQVTM and ANQGSEA. J was trimmed by 7 bases and V by 3 bases; bases with no gene match: 14. This CDR3 contains 15 residues.

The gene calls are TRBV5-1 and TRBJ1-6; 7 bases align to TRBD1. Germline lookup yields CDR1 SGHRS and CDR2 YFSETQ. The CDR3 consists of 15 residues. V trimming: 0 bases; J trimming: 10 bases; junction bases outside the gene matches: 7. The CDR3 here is CASSLAGGGRSPLHF. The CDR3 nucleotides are TGCGCCAGCAGCTTGGCCGGAGGGGGCAGATCACCCCTCCACTTT.

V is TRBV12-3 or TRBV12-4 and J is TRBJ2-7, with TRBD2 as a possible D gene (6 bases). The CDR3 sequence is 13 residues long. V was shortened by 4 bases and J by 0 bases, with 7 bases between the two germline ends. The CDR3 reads CASSWEDSYEQYF. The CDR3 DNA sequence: TGTGCCAGCAGTTGGGAGGACTCCTACGAGCAGTACTTC.

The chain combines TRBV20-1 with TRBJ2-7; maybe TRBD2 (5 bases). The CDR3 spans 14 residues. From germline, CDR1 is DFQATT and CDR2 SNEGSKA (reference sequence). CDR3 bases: TGCAGGGTTGGTCCCGAACTAGGAGGAGACGAGCAGTACTTC. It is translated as CRVGPELGGDEQYF.

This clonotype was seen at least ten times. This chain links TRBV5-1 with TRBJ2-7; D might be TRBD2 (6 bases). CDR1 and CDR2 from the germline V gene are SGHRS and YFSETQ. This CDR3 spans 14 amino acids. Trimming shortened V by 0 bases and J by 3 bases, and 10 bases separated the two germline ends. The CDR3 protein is CASSLGLAIYEQYF. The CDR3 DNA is TGCGCCAGCAGCTTGGGTCTAGCGATCTACGAGCAGTACTTC.

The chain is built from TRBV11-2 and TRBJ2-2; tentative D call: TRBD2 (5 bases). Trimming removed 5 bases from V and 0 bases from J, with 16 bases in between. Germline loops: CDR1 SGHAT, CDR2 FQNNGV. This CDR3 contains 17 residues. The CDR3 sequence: CASSPGGWQANTGELFF. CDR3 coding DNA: TGTGCCAGCAGCCCGGGCGGGTGGCAGGCGAACACCGGGGAGCTGTTTTTT.

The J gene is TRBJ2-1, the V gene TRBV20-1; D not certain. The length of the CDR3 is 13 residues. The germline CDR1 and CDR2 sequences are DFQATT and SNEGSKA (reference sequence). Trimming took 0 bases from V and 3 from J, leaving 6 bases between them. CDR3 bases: TGCAGTGCTAGAGACAAATACTACAATGAGCAGTTCTTC. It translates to CSARDKYYNEQFF.

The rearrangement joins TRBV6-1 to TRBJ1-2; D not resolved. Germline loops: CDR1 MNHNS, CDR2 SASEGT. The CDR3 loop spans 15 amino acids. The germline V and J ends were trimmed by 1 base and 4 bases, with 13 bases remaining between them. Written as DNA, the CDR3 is TGTGCCAGCAGTGAAGACGGATCACAGCTCTATGGCTACACCTTC. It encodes CASSEDGSQLYGYTF.

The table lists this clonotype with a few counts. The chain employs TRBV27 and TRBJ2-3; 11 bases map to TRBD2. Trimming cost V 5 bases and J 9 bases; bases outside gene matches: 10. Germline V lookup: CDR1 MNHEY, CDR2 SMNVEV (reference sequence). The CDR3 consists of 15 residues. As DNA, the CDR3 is TGTGCCAGCAGTCCTGCTAGCGGGGGGCTGGGGACGCAGTATTTT. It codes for CASSPASGGLGTQYF.

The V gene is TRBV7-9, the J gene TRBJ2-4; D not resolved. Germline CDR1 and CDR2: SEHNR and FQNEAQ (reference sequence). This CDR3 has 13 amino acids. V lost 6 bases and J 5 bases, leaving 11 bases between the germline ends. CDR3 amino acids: CASSSIWENIQYF. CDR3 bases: TGTGCCAGCAGTTCTATATGGGAAAACATTCAGTACTTC. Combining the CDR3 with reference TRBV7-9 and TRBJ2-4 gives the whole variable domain DTGVSQNPRHKITKRGQNVTFRCDPISEHNRLYWYRQTLGQGPEFLTYFQNEAQLEKSRLLSDRFSAERPKGSFSTLEIQRTEQGDSAMYLCASSSIWENIQYFGAGTRLSVL.

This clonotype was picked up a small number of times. The CDR3 DNA reads as TGTGCCAGCAGCTTCTCAAGGCACCCACAAGAGACCCAGTACTTC. This translates into CASSFSRHPQETQYF. V and J are TRBV13 and TRBJ2-5; no clear D. V lost 3 bases, J lost 2 bases, and 13 bases lay in between. The CDR3 sequence is 15 residues long. Germline values: CDR1 PRHDT, CDR2 FYEKMQ (reference sequence).

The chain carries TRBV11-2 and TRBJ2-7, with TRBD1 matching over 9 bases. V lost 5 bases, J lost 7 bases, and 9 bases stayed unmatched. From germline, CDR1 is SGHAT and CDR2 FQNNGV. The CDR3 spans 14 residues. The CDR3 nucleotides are TGTGCCAGCAGCCATTTACAGGGGGCGATGGAGCAGTACTTC. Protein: CASSHLQGAMEQYF.